The 15 T cell receptor beta chains given below trace back to one sample, sequenced in a study of shared clonotypes between healthy human individuals. TCRdb's copy holds only in-frame clones and misses some; the assay was immunoSEQ multiplex PCR. The table includes nearly 500,000 clones, over 65% detected once. The specimen was PBMCs. These receptors were collected from a middle-aged woman in good health. Some clones in this sample may be carry-over from other donors' samples.

This chain links TRBV18 with TRBJ2-1, with TRBD1 identical over 7 bases. Germline CDR1 and CDR2: KGHSH and LQKENI. With V trimmed by 5 bases and J by 8 bases, 9 bases remained unmatched. This CDR3 contains 14 residues. CDR3 in DNA: TGTGCCAGCTCAGCGAGACAGGGCGTGGATGAGCAGTTCTTC. Encoded protein: CASSARQGVDEQFF.

V gene TRBV4-1 combines with J gene TRBJ1-4; TRBD1 matches 11 bases. Per germline, CDR1 MGHRA and CDR2 YSYEKL. The CDR3 loop spans 19 amino acids. The ends lost 5 bases at V and 4 bases at J; junction bases unmatched: 15. In DNA, the CDR3 is TGCGCCAGCAGCGCGCGTCGGACAGGGGGCAATGTGTATAATGAAAAACTGTTTTTT. This encodes CASSARRTGGNVYNEKLFF.

V and J are TRBV4-1 and TRBJ1-2, with D uncertain. This CDR3 contains 15 residues. Germline V gives CDR1 MGHRA, CDR2 YSYEKL. The V and J ends lost 0 bases and 4 bases respectively, with 12 bases between them. CDR3 coding DNA: TGCGCCAGCAGCCAAGATGCTTGGGAGGTCTATGGCTACACCTTC. Translation: CASSQDAWEVYGYTF.

The chain employs TRBV28 and TRBJ2-7; D may match TRBD1 or TRBD2 (5 bases each). From germline, CDR1 is MDHEN and CDR2 SYDVKM. Trimming removed 4 bases from V and 2 bases from J, with 21 bases in between. The CDR3 consists of 17 residues. CDR3: CASSSHRKRGNTYEQYF. The CDR3 nucleotides read TGTGCCAGCAGTTCCCACAGAAAACGGGGCAACACCTACGAGCAGTACTTC.

This chain joins TRBV27 and TRBJ1-5; no definite D call. Per germline, CDR1 MNHEY and CDR2 SMNVEV (reference sequence). The CDR3 runs to 12 residues. The V gene lost 3 bases and the J gene lost 6 bases, with 6 bases spanning the gap. The CDR3 sequence is CASSFRGQPQHF. The DNA for the CDR3 is TGTGCCAGCAGTTTTCGGGGTCAGCCCCAGCATTTT.

This clone was found many times. Written as DNA, the CDR3 is TGTGCCAGTAGCTTCCCAGGGGCTGACACCATATATTTT. Translated, it gives CASSFPGADTIYF. The chain joins TRBV19 to TRBJ1-3; maybe TRBD1 (6 bases). Trimming took off 6 bases at V and 8 bases at J, with 14 bases between the two ends. This CDR3 spans 13 amino acids. CDR1 LNHDA and CDR2 SQIVND come from the germline V gene (reference sequence).

This sequence joins TRBV2 and TRBJ2-6; either TRBD1 or TRBD2 may supply D (5 bases each). The V end lost 7 bases, the J end lost 3 bases, and 16 bases lay between the germline ends. Germline V gene lookup returns CDR1 SNHLY and CDR2 FYNNEI. CDR3 length: 16 residues. CDR3 nucleotide sequence: TGTGCCAGCACCATACTAGGGGTGGGTGGGGCCAACGTCCTGACTTTC. Residues: CASTILGVGGANVLTF.

This chain joins TRBV29-1 and TRBJ1-1; perhaps TRBD1 as D (6 bases). Germline V gene data show CDR1 as SQVTM and CDR2 as ANQGSEA. This CDR3 contains 16 residues. V lost 0 bases and J lost 6, with 20 bases in between. CDR3 loop: CSVEDRPGGRYAEAFF. The DNA for the CDR3 is TGCAGCGTTGAAGATCGCCCGGGGGGGCGATACGCTGAAGCTTTCTTT.

The V gene is TRBV6-6, the J gene TRBJ2-3, with unresolved D. Germline V CDR1 and CDR2: MNHNY, SVGAGI (reference sequence). V lost 6 bases to trimming and J lost 2 bases, with 12 bases between them. This CDR3 is 14 amino acids long. Here the CDR3 DNA reads TGTGCCAGCAGCCAACGTGGATCCACAGATACGCAGTATTTT. Protein sequence: CASSQRGSTDTQYF.

This clone was detected only a few times. The chain joins TRBV4-3 to TRBJ2-7, with D tentatively TRBD1 (5 bases). Trimming shortened V by 0 bases and J by 3 bases, and 12 bases separated the two germline ends. The length of the CDR3 is 15 residues. Germline CDR1 LGHNA, CDR2 YSLEER. The CDR3 protein is CASSQENLGVYEQYF. The CDR3 nucleotides are TGCGCCAGCAGCCAAGAGAACCTAGGGGTCTACGAGCAGTACTTC.

V and J are TRBV4-2 and TRBJ1-2, with TRBD1 matching 7 bases. The V gene end was trimmed by 0 bases and the J gene end by 6 bases; junction bases not matched to a gene: 7. Germline CDR1 LGHNA, CDR2 YNFKEQ. The CDR3 covers 15 residues. The CDR3 sequence is CASSQEDRVTDGYTF. The CDR3 region has the DNA TGTGCCAGCAGCCAAGAAGACAGGGTAACGGATGGCTACACCTTC.

The chain links TRBV7-3 to TRBJ1-5, with TRBD1 as a possible D gene (5 bases). V was cut by 1 base and J by 0 bases, with 13 bases left in between. The CDR3 has 17 residues. Germline lookup yields CDR1 SGHTA and CDR2 FQGTGA. The CDR3 here is CASSLIGALDSNQPQHF. CDR3 sequence (DNA): TGTGCCAGCAGCTTAATTGGGGCTTTGGATAGCAATCAGCCCCAGCATTTT.

The chain is built from TRBV7-2 and TRBJ1-2; 7 nucleotides align to TRBD1. Germline V gene lookup returns CDR1 SGHTA and CDR2 FQGNSA. V was clipped by 1 base and J by 4 bases; unmatched bases: 9. The CDR3 has 16 amino acids. CDR3 DNA: TGTGCCAGCAGCTTAGGTCTAAACAGGGGTGGCTATGGCTACACCTTC. This sequence encodes CASSLGLNRGGYGYTF. The variable domain in full, with the rest retrieved from reference TRBV7-2 and TRBJ1-2, is GAGVSQSPSNKVTEKGKDVELRCDPISGHTALYWYRQSLGQGLEFLIYFQGNSAPDKSGLPSDRFSAERTGGSVSTLTIQRTQQEDSAVYLCASSLGLNRGGYGYTFGSGTRLTVV.

This sequence joins TRBV2 and TRBJ2-7; the D call may be TRBD1 or TRBD2 (5 bases each). CDR1 SNHLY and CDR2 FYNNEI come from the germline V gene. Trimming left V 10 bases short and J 1 base short, with 17 bases between. The CDR3 length is 14 residues. In nucleotides, the CDR3 is TGTGCCATCTCAACCGGGACGCCTTCCTACGAGCAGTACTTC. The encoded protein is CAISTGTPSYEQYF.

The rearrangement uses TRBV28 and TRBJ2-3; 10 nucleotides agree with TRBD2. The CDR3 consists of 16 residues. CDR1 MDHEN and CDR2 SYDVKM come from the germline V gene. The junction had 7 bases not matched to a gene; V was cut back by 4 bases and J by 3 bases. CDR3 residues: CASSYPILAGTDTQYF. Written as DNA, the CDR3 is TGTGCCAGCAGTTACCCCATACTAGCGGGAACAGATACGCAGTATTTT.